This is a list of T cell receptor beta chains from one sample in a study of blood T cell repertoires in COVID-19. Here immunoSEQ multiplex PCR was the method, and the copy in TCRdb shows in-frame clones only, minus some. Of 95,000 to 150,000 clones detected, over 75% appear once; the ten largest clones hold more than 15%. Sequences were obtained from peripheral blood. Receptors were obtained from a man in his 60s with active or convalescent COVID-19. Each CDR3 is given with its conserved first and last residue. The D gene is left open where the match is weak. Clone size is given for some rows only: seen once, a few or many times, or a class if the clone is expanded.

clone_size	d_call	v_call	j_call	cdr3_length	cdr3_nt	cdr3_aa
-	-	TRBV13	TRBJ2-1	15	TGTGCCAGCAGATCAGACTGGCTTAGCAGCAATGAGCAGTTCTTC	CASRSDWLSSNEQFF
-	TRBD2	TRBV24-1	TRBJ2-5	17	TGTGCCACCAGTTCCCGACGCTTAGCGGGAGAGTATGAGACCCAGTACTTC	CATSSRRLAGEYETQYF
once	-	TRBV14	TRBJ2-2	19	TGTGCCAGCAGCCCTCTTAGAGGAGGGGTTAAAGCGAACACCGGGGAGCTGTTTTTT	CASSPLRGGVKANTGELFF
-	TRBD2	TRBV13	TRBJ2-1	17	TGTGCCAGCAGCTCGCCCGGGACTAGCGGGAGCAGGTTTGAGCAGTTCTTC	CASSSPGTSGSRFEQFF
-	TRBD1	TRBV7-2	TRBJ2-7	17	TGTGCCAGCAGCTTAGCGCTACGACAGGGCGTCTCCTACGAGCAGTACTTC	CASSLALRQGVSYEQYF
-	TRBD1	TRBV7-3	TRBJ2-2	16	TGTGCCAGCAGCTCCCGGACAGGAGTGTCCACCGGGGAGCTGTTTTTT	CASSSRTGVSTGELFF
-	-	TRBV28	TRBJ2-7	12	TGTGCCAGCAGTTTGCCGGGACTGCCGCAGTACTTC	CASSLPGLPQYF
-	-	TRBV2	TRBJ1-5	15	TGTGCCAGCAGTGAAAACAGTAATAGCAATCAGCCCCAGCATTTT	CASSENSNSNQPQHF
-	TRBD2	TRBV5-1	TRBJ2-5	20	TGCGCCAGCAGCTTGGGCGGACTAGCGGGAGGAGTGTCGAGTGGAGAGACCCAGTACTTC	CASSLGGLAGGVSSGETQYF
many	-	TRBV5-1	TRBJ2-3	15	TGCGCCAGCTCCTCCGGTGGGCCGACCGCAGATACGCAGTATTTT	CASSSGGPTADTQYF
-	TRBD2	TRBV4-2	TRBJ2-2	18	TGTGCCAGCAGCCAAAGGCGGACTAGCGGGATGAACACCGGGGAGCTGTTTTTT	CASSQRRTSGMNTGELFF
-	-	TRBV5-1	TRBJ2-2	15	TGCGCCAGCAGCCCCAGGGCCGGAGACACCGGGGAGCTGTTTTTT	CASSPRAGDTGELFF
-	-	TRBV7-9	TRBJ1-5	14	TGTGCCAGCAGCTTAGCGACTGGCAATCAGCCCCAGCATTTT	CASSLATGNQPQHF
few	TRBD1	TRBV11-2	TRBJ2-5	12	TGTGCCAGCAGTAGACAGGGAGAGACCCAGTACTTC	CASSRQGETQYF
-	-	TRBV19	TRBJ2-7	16	TGTGCCAGTAGTAGTGGGGACTTTGCGAGCTCCTACGAGCAGTACTTC	CASSSGDFASSYEQYF
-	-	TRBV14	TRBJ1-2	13	TGTGCCAGCAGCCGTTGGACGGAGGGAGGCTACACCTTC	CASSRWTEGGYTF
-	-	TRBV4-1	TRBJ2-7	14	TGCGCCAGCAGCCAAGAGTGGCCCCGCTACGAGCAGTACTTC	CASSQEWPRYEQYF
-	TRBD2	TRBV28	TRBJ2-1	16	TGTGCCAGCAGTTTAATGGGGGGGGGAACCTACAATGAGCAGTTCTTC	CASSLMGGGTYNEQFF
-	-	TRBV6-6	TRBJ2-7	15	TGTGCCAGCACCCTCAGACCGGGACAAGGCGGGGAGCAGTACTTC	CASTLRPGQGGEQYF
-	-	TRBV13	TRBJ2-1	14	TGTGCCAGCAGCTTGACTACTAGCCTCAGTGAGCAGTTCTTC	CASSLTTSLSEQFF
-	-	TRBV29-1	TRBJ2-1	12	TGCAGCGTTGAAGCGGTGTACAATGAGCAGTTCTTC	CSVEAVYNEQFF
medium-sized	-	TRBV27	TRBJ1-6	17	TGTGCCAGCAGTTTATCATTCGGTAGCTCCTATAATTCACCCCTCCACTTT	CASSLSFGSSYNSPLHF
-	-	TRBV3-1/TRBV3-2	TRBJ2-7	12	TGTGCCAGCTCGCCGGGGGCCTACGAGCAGTACTTC	CASSPGAYEQYF
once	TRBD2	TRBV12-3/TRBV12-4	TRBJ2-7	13	TGTGCCAGCAGTCGGGAGGCGGCCTACGAGCAGTACTTC	CASSREAAYEQYF
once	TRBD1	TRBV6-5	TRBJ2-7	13	TGTGCCGGAACCGGGACAGGAACCTACGAGCAGTACTTC	CAGTGTGTYEQYF
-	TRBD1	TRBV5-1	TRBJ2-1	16	TGCGCCAGCAGCCCTCCCGGGACAGGAGTCTACAATGAGCAGTTCTTC	CASSPPGTGVYNEQFF
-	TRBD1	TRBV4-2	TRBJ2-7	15	TGTGCCAGCAGCCAAACAGGGGAAGGCTACTACGAGCAGTACTTC	CASSQTGEGYYEQYF
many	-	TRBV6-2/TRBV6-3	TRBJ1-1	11	TGTGCCAGCAGTCAGTACACTGAAGCTTTCTTT	CASSQYTEAFF
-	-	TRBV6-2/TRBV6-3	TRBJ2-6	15	TGTGCCAGCAGTGAGTCAGGGCGCGGGGCCAACGTCCTGACTTTC	CASSESGRGANVLTF
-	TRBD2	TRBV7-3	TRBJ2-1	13	TGTGCCAGCAGCGCCAGGACTAGCAATGAGCAGTTCTTC	CASSARTSNEQFF
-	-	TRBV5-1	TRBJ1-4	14	TGCGCCAGCAGCTTCGGGGGTGGCGGTGAAAAACTGTTTTTT	CASSFGGGGEKLFF
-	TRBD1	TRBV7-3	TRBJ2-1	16	TGTGCCAGCAGCGGGACCGGGACAGGGGCCCGCAATGAGCAGTTCTTC	CASSGTGTGARNEQFF
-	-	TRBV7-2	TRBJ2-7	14	TGTGCCAGCAGCTTAATTGCGGATAGGGGGGAGCAGTACTTC	CASSLIADRGEQYF
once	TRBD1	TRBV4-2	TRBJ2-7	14	TGTGCCAGCAGCAAGGGACAGGTCTCCTACGAGCAGTACTTC	CASSKGQVSYEQYF
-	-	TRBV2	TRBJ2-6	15	TGTGCCAGCAGTGGGGCGAGCTCTGGGGCCAACGTCCTGACTTTC	CASSGASSGANVLTF
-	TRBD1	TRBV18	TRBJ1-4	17	TGTGCCAGCTCACGACCGGGACAGGGGGCAAGGGGAGAAAAACTGTTTTTT	CASSRPGQGARGEKLFF